This T cell receptor (beta chain) is from a study of shared clonotypes between healthy human individuals. Study-wide results and limits: Among the subsets, naive ones generally showed larger estimated richness than memory ones.

Note on this clone: Its antigen is currently unknown.

The genomic DNA of each subset was split evenly across several immunoSEQ plates. Original handling: Filtering differed, since immunoSEQ gave only junction sequences and no quality scores. Only in-frame clones appear in the TCRdb table, and some are missing; sequencing was by immunoSEQ multiplex PCR. V and J calls and clone size are copied from that table; D and trimming were computed from the DNA. The sample contains roughly 720,000 clones, 90% of which appear only once. Sample: memory CD8+ T cells from PBMCs. Sample subset: CD45RO+ cells pooled with CCR7-negative TemRA cells. The source is a man younger than 35 in good health. Some clones in this sample may be carry-over from other donors' samples.

This CDR3 reads CASSPGSYHGYTF. CDR3 nucleotides: TGTGCCAGCAGCCCAGGGTCTTACCATGGCTACACCTTC. The chain has TRBV14 and TRBJ1-2, with D tentatively TRBD1 (5 bases). The CDR3 loop spans 13 amino acids. Trimming took off 4 bases at V and 6 bases at J, with 12 bases between the two ends. Germline V gives CDR1 SGHDN, CDR2 FVKESK.